These 14 T cell receptor beta chains share one sample of origin, sequenced in a study of regulatory T cells in long-lasting Graves disease. iRepertoire HTBI primers and Arm-PCR of CDR3 regions built TCR beta libraries. TCRdb independently ran MiXCR on the multiplex PCR reads; one entry per CDR3 protein. The profile shows 400,000 to 500,000 distinct CDR3 sequences, roughly 15% of them singletons. Documented time point: newly diagnosed GD, antithyroid drugs for less than 3 months. With RNA extracted from PBMCs as input, the TCR library was made. This sample was also put to use in a study of T cells in Graves' hyperthyroidism and ophthalmopathy.

The source material was peripheral blood mononuclear cells (PBMCs), sampled at new diagnosis, from a patient treated with antithyroid drugs. The receptors were gathered from a woman under 30 with Graves disease.

There are a few counts of this clonotype. V is TRBV11-3 and J is TRBJ2-5, with 12 nucleotides matching TRBD2. Germline-derived CDR1 and CDR2 are SGHNT and YENEEA. The J segment lost 4 bases and the V segment lost 0 bases, leaving 12 bases of the junction unmatched. CDR3 length: 19 amino acids. The CDR3 protein is CASSLEGRHPTSGRETQYF. CDR3 in DNA: TGTGCCAGCAGCTTAGAAGGTCGGCATCCGACTAGCGGGAGAGAGACCCAGTACTTC.

V usage is TRBV5-1 and J usage is TRBJ2-7; D call uncertain. Germline CDR1 SGHRS, CDR2 YFSETQ. The CDR3 covers 11 residues. Trimming took off 0 bases at V and 5 bases at J, with 3 bases between the two ends. The CDR3 DNA is TGCGCCAGCAGCTTGGAACACGAGCAGTACTTC. Protein product: CASSLEHEQYF.

Concerning this clonotype: A read error may be the cause here, since a much bigger clone is one base away. Because the CDR3 is missing its conserved closing phenylalanine or tryptophan, this is likely a read error. The chain recombines TRBV20-1 with TRBJ2-7; D tentatively fits TRBD1 or TRBD2 (6 bases each). The CDR3 length is 14 residues. V lost 6 bases to trimming and J lost 2 bases, with 17 bases between them. Germline V lookup: CDR1 DFQATT, CDR2 SNEGSKA (reference sequence). DNA of the CDR3: TGCAGTGCCGAGGGGGGACTCCGGACCTACGAGCAGTACCTC. It encodes CSAEGGLRTYEQYL.

There are many counts of this clonotype. CDR3 region: CSARTGLAYNEQFF. CDR3 in DNA: TGCAGCGCCCGCACAGGGTTAGCCTACAATGAGCAGTTCTTC. This chain links TRBV29-1 with TRBJ2-1; tentative D call: TRBD1 (6 bases). The germline CDR1 and CDR2 sequences are SQVTM and ANQGSEA. This CDR3 is 14 amino acids long. Trimming removed 7 bases from V and 2 bases from J, with 15 bases in between.

This clonotype was observed many times. The chain carries TRBV9 and TRBJ2-1; 14 positions agree with TRBD2. CDR3 length equals 16 residues. J was trimmed by 9 bases and V by 4 bases; bases with no gene match: 9. Germline lookup yields CDR1 SGDLS and CDR2 YYNGEE. This CDR3 is CASSTGTSGSAGEQFF. The DNA for the CDR3 is TGTGCCAGCAGCACCGGGACTAGCGGGAGTGCGGGTGAGCAGTTCTTC.

This rearrangement joins TRBV15 to TRBJ2-3; TRBD2 agrees at 11 bases. The end of the DNA is better explained by TRBJ2-5, so the J call may be wrong. The CDR3 spans 15 residues. Per germline, CDR1 LNHNV and CDR2 YYDKDF (reference sequence). The CDR3 here is CATSRVLAGAETQYF. CDR3 bases: TGTGCCACCAGCAGAGTACTAGCGGGAGCGGAGACCCAGTACTTC.

As to this clonotype: A much larger clone differs from this one at a single base, so this may be a read error. The chain recombines TRBV11-2 with TRBJ2-1; 7 bases map to TRBD1. The CDR3 runs 14 residues. Germline loops: CDR1 SGHAT, CDR2 FQNNGV. J was trimmed by 10 bases and V by 5 bases; bases with no gene match: 11. The CDR3 DNA follows: TGTGCCAGCAGCCAGACAGGGAGTCGCTACGAGCAGTTCTTC. Translated, it gives CASSQTGSRYEQFF.

The rearrangement joins TRBV9 to TRBJ2-1, with TRBD2 matching 9 bases. V trimming: 0 bases; J trimming: 4 bases; junction bases outside the gene matches: 5. The CDR3 runs to 16 residues. CDR1 is SGDLS and CDR2 is YYNGEE in the germline V gene. CDR3 sequence: CASSVAAGGGYNEQFF. CDR3 nucleotide sequence: TGTGCCAGCAGCGTAGCAGCGGGAGGTGGGTACAATGAGCAGTTCTTC.

This clonotype was seen more than once but under ten times. This may arise from a read error, as a much more abundant clone is one base away. This sequence joins TRBV3-1 and TRBJ1-1; no definite D call. The CDR3 extends over 13 amino acids. CDR1 LGHDT and CDR2 YNNKEL come from the germline V gene (reference sequence). The V end lost 3 bases, the J end lost 3 bases, and 8 bases lay between the germline ends. The CDR3 is CASSQVEDTEAFF. The CDR3 coding sequence is TGTGCCAGCAGCCAGGTAGAGGACACTGAAGCTTTCTTT.

Many counts were recorded for this clonotype. The V and J genes are TRBV28 and TRBJ2-7, with 10 bases that match TRBD2. Losses at the gene ends were 5 bases for V and 2 bases for J; bases not matched to a gene: 9. The CDR3 is made up of 16 amino acids. Per the germline V gene, CDR1 is MDHEN and CDR2 is SYDVKM. The CDR3 reads CASSVRSGGEAYEQYF. The CDR3 coding sequence is TGTGCCAGCAGTGTAAGGAGCGGGGGGGAGGCCTACGAGCAGTACTTC.

On this clonotype: A clone one base away is much larger, so this may be a read error. V and J are TRBV3-1 and TRBJ2-7; D remains ambiguous. V was trimmed by 1 base and J by 7 bases, leaving 8 bases between them. Germline V gene lookup returns CDR1 LGHDT and CDR2 YNNKEL (reference sequence). The CDR3 sequence is 12 residues long. This CDR3 is CASSQVYNEQYF. As DNA, the CDR3 is TGTGCCAGCAGCCAAGTGTACAATGAGCAGTACTTC.

This clonotype was seen a handful of times. This chain connects TRBV28 to TRBJ2-3; 11 nucleotides match TRBD2. Germline trimming cut 6 bases from V and 0 bases from J; bases unmatched to any gene: 11. CDR3 length: 18 amino acids. Germline V gene lookup returns CDR1 MDHEN and CDR2 SYDVKM. The CDR3 loop reads CASSSRASGRPSTDTQYF. The CDR3 bases are TGTGCCAGCAGCTCCCGGGCTAGCGGGAGGCCTAGCACAGATACGCAGTATTTT.

This clonotype was seen a few times. The rearrangement links TRBV19 to TRBJ2-2; D is undetermined. This CDR3 region has 15 residues. V shed 3 bases and J shed 1 base, with 9 bases lying between them. Germline V gene lookup returns CDR1 LNHDA and CDR2 SQIVND (reference sequence). CDR3 sequence: CASSIFRKNTGELFF. The CDR3 DNA sequence: TGTGCCAGTAGTATTTTTAGGAAGAACACCGGGGAGCTGTTTTTT.

The chain carries TRBV4-2 and TRBJ2-1; a weak D match, TRBD1 (5 bases). Trimming took 4 bases from V and 4 from J, leaving 8 bases between them. Germline V gene data show CDR1 as LGHNA and CDR2 as YNFKEQ. The CDR3 has 13 residues. For the CDR3, the DNA is TGTGCCAGCAGCCCGAACAGGTACAATGAGCAGTTCTTC. This encodes CASSPNRYNEQFF.